One sample yielded the 19 T cell receptor beta chains listed below, sequenced in a study of blood T cell repertoires in COVID-19. Sequencing was performed with immunoSEQ multiplex PCR; in TCRdb, only in-frame clones are kept and a portion is missing. The table shows 60,000 to 75,000 clones, with more than 75% occurring only once. The sequenced material came from peripheral blood. These receptors were collected from a human donor in a cohort sampled during active COVID-19.

This clone was seen a single time. The rearrangement links TRBV11-3 to TRBJ2-1; D gene uncertain. The germline CDR1 and CDR2 sequences are SGHNT and YENEEA. The CDR3 extends over 14 amino acids. The germline V and J ends were trimmed by 3 bases and 8 bases, with 14 bases remaining between them. The CDR3 sequence is CASSLKTLGHEQFF. Written as DNA, the CDR3 is TGTGCCAGCAGCTTGAAGACATTGGGCCATGAGCAGTTCTTC.

This clone was seen once. This chain uses TRBV14 with TRBJ1-2; a weak D match, TRBD1 (5 bases). Trimming stripped 4 bases from V and 4 bases from J, with 10 bases between. CDR1 SGHDN and CDR2 FVKESK come from the germline V gene. This CDR3 is 13 amino acids long. The CDR3 sequence is CASSRPGGYGYTF. In DNA form, the CDR3 reads TGTGCCAGCAGCCGCCCGGGGGGCTATGGCTACACCTTC.

The V gene is TRBV4-1, the J gene TRBJ2-2, with 13 positions matching TRBD2. From germline, CDR1 is MGHRA and CDR2 YSYEKL. This CDR3 is 17 amino acids long. J lost 6 bases, V lost 0 bases, and 4 bases had no gene match. The CDR3 loop reads CASSQEGGLAGPGELFF. DNA of the CDR3: TGCGCCAGCAGCCAAGAGGGGGGACTAGCGGGACCCGGGGAGCTGTTTTTT.

The V gene is TRBV7-3, the J gene TRBJ2-3, with no clear D. Germline values: CDR1 SGHTA, CDR2 FQGTGA. The CDR3 length is 13 residues. V lost 4 bases and J lost 2, with 7 bases in between. The DNA of the CDR3 is TGTGCCAGCAGCTCTAGGCTCACAGATACGCAGTATTTT. Protein product: CASSSRLTDTQYF.

The chain carries TRBV7-2 and TRBJ2-2; 7 bases fit TRBD1. The CDR3 has 15 amino acids. Germline V gives CDR1 SGHTA, CDR2 FQGNSA. Trimming took 5 bases from V and 8 from J; bases not matched to a gene: 11. CDR3 sequence reads: CASSTGHRGRGELFF. The CDR3 nucleotides read TGTGCCAGCAGCACAGGACACAGGGGACGTGGGGAGCTGTTTTTT. Looking up the rest from reference TRBV7-2 and TRBJ2-2 gives the full variable domain: GAGVSQSPSNKVTEKGKDVELRCDPISGHTALYWYRQSLGQGLEFLIYFQGNSAPDKSGLPSDRFSAERTGGSVSTLTIQRTQQEDSAVYLCASSTGHRGRGELFFGEGSRLTVL.

The genes are TRBV7-9 and TRBJ1-1, with D tentatively TRBD1 (5 bases). Deletions cut 7 bases from V and 1 base from J, with 7 bases between. This CDR3 spans 12 amino acids. Germline CDR1 is SEHNR and CDR2 is FQNEAQ (reference sequence). CDR3 sequence reads: CASTTGNTEAFF. CDR3 DNA: TGTGCCAGCACCACAGGGAACACTGAAGCTTTCTTT.

The rearrangement links TRBV11-3 to TRBJ2-3; possible D gene TRBD1, 6 bases. CDR1 is SGHNT, CDR2 YENEEA, per germline. Trimming removed 5 bases from V and 0 bases from J, with 15 bases in between. The CDR3 is 16 residues long. The CDR3 sequence is CASSPLGQRSTDTQYF. In DNA form, the CDR3 reads TGTGCCAGCAGCCCCCTTGGACAGCGTAGCACAGATACGCAGTATTTT.

The CDR3 DNA sequence: TGTGCCACCAGTGACCAGCGGCAGGTCTGGCCCGGGGAGCTGTTTTTT. Translating gives CATSDQRQVWPGELFF. This rearrangement joins TRBV24-1 to TRBJ2-2, with TRBD2 as a possible D gene (5 bases). CDR1 is KGHDR, CDR2 SFDVKD, per germline. The CDR3 length is 16 residues. The V end lost 4 bases, the J end lost 6 bases, and 17 bases lay between the germline ends.

The genes are TRBV10-3 and TRBJ2-3; 7 bases are shared with TRBD2. With 2 bases clipped from V and 7 bases from J, the junction kept 18 bases outside the gene matches. Germline assignment: CDR1 ENHRY and CDR2 SYGVKD. CDR3 length: 18 residues. The CDR3 nucleotides are TGTGCCATCAGTGAGGGGCGCGACGTTGGCGGGAGAATTTATACGCAGTATTTT. It encodes CAISEGRDVGGRIYTQYF.

V usage is TRBV7-2 and J usage is TRBJ2-1; 10 nucleotides align to TRBD2. V was pared by 7 bases and J by 7 bases, with 13 bases of the junction left unmatched. This CDR3 region has 16 residues. Germline lookup yields CDR1 SGHTA and CDR2 FQGNSA. In DNA, the CDR3 is TGTGCCAGCACCCTAAAGGGGGGGACTAGCGTGAATGAGCAGTTCTTC. This gives the protein CASTLKGGTSVNEQFF.

The gene calls are TRBV7-9 and TRBJ2-5; 7 bases map to TRBD2. The CDR3 is 14 residues long. Germline CDR1 is SEHNR and CDR2 is FQNEAQ (reference sequence). Trimming at V came to 4 bases and at J to 2 bases, leaving 4 bases not matched to a gene. CDR3 region: CASSYREEQETQYF. The CDR3 coding sequence is TGTGCCAGCAGCTACCGGGAGGAGCAAGAGACCCAGTACTTC.

The gene calls are TRBV5-1 and TRBJ1-6; TRBD1 aligns across 8 bases. V dropped 3 bases and J dropped 7; count of bases not matched to a gene: 9. CDR3 length equals 16 residues. From germline, CDR1 is SGHRS and CDR2 YFSETQ. This CDR3 reads CASSSVGQGPNSPLHF. CDR3 bases: TGCGCCAGCAGCTCAGTAGGACAGGGACCAAATTCACCCCTCCACTTT.

The chain uses TRBV6-5 and TRBJ2-2; 7 bases match TRBD2. Germline-derived CDR1 and CDR2 are MNHEY and SVGAGI. J gave up 5 bases and V 5 bases, and 5 bases lay outside the gene matches. The CDR3 loop spans 14 amino acids. CDR3 residues: CASSRGVVTGELFF. Written as DNA, the CDR3 is TGTGCCAGCAGTCGGGGGGTGGTTACCGGGGAGCTGTTTTTT.

V gene TRBV7-9 combines with J gene TRBJ1-1; 7 nucleotides agree with TRBD1. The germline V gene encodes CDR1 SEHNR and CDR2 FQNEAQ (reference sequence). V trimming: 5 bases; J trimming: 5 bases; junction bases outside the gene matches: 11. CDR3 length equals 15 residues. The CDR3 nucleotides are TGTGCCAGCAGCCCGGCTACAGGGGTGCTGACTGAAGCTTTCTTT. Protein: CASSPATGVLTEAFF.

This clone has just a few counts. The chain combines TRBV6-2 or TRBV6-3 with TRBJ1-5, with no clear D. The V gene's germline CDR1 is MNHEY and CDR2 SVGEGT. Trimming pared 2 bases from V and 7 bases from J, leaving 15 bases between. The CDR3 totals 15 residues. Here the CDR3 DNA reads TGTGCCAGCAGTTACGAGACACCGCGCGTCCAGCCCCAGCATTTT. It yields the protein CASSYETPRVQPQHF.

This chain uses TRBV28 with TRBJ1-2; D gene ambiguous. From germline, CDR1 is MDHEN and CDR2 SYDVKM. V shed 4 bases and J shed 4 bases, with 4 bases lying between them. The CDR3 consists of 11 residues. For the CDR3, the DNA is TGTGCCAGCAGTTCCCTCTATGGCTACACCTTC. Its protein product is CASSSLYGYTF.

In nucleotides, the CDR3 is TGTGCCAGTAGATCGGTGGGACTAGCGGGAGTGACAGATACGCAGTATTTT. It codes for CASRSVGLAGVTDTQYF. The chain uses TRBV19 and TRBJ2-3; 14 nucleotides agree with TRBD2. This CDR3 is built from 17 residues. Germline CDR1 LNHDA, CDR2 SQIVND (reference sequence). The junction had 8 bases not matched to a gene; V was cut back by 6 bases and J by 3 bases.

A few counts support this clone. The gene calls are TRBV6-6 and TRBJ1-2, with TRBD1 as a possible D gene (5 bases). Trimming cost V 1 base and J 8 bases, with 8 bases left between them. Germline V gene data show CDR1 as MNHNY and CDR2 as SVGAGI (reference sequence). The CDR3 is 12 amino acids. The DNA for the CDR3 is TGTGCCAGCAGTTACTATAGGGGCGGCTACACCTTC. As protein: CASSYYRGGYTF.

The chain employs TRBV12-1 and TRBJ2-1; the table's D gene call, TRBD2, was not cross checked with the DNA. TRBV12-1 corresponds to a pseudogene. This CDR3 is built from 16 residues. The CDR3 is CASSSWGLVMVDEQFF. The DNA of the CDR3 is TGTGCCAGCAGCTCTTGGGGACTAGTGATGGTGGATGAGCAGTTCTTC.